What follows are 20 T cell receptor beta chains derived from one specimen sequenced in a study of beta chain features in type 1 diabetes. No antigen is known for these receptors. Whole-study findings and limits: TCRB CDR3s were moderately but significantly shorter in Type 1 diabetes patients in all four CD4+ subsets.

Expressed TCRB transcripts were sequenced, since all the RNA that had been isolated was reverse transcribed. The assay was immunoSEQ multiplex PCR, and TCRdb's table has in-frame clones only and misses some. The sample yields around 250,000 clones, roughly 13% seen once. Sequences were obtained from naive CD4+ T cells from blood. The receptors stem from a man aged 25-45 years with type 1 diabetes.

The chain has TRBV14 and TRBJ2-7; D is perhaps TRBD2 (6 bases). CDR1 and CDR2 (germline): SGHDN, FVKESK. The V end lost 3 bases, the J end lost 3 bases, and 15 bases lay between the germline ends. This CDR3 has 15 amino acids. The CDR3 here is CASSHLATGHYEQYF. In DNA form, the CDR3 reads TGTGCCAGCAGCCACCTAGCGACCGGGCACTACGAGCAGTACTTC.

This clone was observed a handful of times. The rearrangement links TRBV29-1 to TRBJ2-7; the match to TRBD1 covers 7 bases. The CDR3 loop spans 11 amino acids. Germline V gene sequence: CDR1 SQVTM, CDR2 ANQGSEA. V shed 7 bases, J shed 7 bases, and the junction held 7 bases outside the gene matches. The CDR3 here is CSARTGEEQYF. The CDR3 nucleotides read TGCAGCGCCAGAACAGGGGAAGAGCAGTACTTC.

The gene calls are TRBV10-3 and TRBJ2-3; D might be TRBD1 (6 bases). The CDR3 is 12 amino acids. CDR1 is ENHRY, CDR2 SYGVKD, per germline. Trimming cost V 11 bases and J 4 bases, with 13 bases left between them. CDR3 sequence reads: CASGGAADTQYF. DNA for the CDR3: TGTGCCTCTGGGGGCGCGGCAGATACGCAGTATTTT.

Written as DNA, the CDR3 is TGTGCCAGCAGTTTCGGACAGGACACCTACGAGCAGTACTTC. Its translation is CASSFGQDTYEQYF. The chain combines TRBV27 with TRBJ2-7; 7 bases match TRBD1. V lost 3 bases and J lost 2; bases outside the gene matches: 4. CDR3 length: 14 residues. Germline CDR1 reads MNHEY; CDR2 reads SMNVEV (reference sequence).

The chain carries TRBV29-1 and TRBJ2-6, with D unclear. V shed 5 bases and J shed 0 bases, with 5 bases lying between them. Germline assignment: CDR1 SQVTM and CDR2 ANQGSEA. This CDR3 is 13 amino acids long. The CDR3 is CSVTGSGANVLTF. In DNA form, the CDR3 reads TGCAGCGTTACGGGCTCTGGGGCCAACGTCCTGACTTTC.

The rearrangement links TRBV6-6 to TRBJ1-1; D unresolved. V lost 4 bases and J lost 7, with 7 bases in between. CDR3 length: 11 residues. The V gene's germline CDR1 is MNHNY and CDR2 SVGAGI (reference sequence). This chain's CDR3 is CASSLRSEAFF. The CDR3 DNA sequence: TGTGCCAGCAGTTTGCGGAGTGAAGCTTTCTTT.

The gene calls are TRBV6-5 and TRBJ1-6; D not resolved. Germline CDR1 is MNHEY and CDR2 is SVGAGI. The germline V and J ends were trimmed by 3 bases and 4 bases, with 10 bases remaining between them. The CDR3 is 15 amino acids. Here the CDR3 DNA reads TGTGCCAGCAGTTATATGGGCAGTTATAATTCACCCCTCCACTTT. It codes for CASSYMGSYNSPLHF.

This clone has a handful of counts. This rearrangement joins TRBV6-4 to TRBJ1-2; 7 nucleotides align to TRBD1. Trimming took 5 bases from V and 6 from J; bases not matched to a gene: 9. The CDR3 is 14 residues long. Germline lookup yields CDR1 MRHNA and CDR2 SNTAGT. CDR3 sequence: CASSPDDRENGYTF. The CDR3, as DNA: TGTGCCAGCAGTCCCGACGACAGGGAGAATGGCTACACCTTC.

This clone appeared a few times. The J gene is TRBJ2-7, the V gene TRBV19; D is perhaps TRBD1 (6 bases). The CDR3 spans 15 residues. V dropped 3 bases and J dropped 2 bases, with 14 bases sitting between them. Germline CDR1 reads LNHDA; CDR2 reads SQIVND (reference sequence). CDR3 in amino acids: CASSMDTGFTYEQYF. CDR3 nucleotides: TGTGCCAGTAGTATGGACACAGGGTTCACCTACGAGCAGTACTTC.

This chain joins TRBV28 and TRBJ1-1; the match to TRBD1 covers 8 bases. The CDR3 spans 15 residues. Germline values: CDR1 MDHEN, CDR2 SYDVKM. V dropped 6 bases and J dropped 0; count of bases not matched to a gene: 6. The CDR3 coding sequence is TGTGCCAGCAGAACAGGGGGAATCGTGAACACTGAAGCTTTCTTT. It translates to CASRTGGIVNTEAFF.

CDR3: CASSGGGPNQPQHF. DNA for the CDR3: TGCGCCAGCTCCGGCGGGGGGCCGAATCAGCCCCAGCATTTT. The chain recombines TRBV5-1 with TRBJ1-5, with D possibly being TRBD1 (6 bases). Germline V gene lookup returns CDR1 SGHRS and CDR2 YFSETQ. V gave up 7 bases and J gave up 4 bases, with 15 bases separating them. CDR3 length equals 14 residues.

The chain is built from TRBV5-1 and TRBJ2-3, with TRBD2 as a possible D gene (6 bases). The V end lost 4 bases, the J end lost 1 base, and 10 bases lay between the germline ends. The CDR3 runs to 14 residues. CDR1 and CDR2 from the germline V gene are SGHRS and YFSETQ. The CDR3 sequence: CASSPWEGTDTQYF. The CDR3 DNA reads TGCGCCAGCAGCCCGTGGGAGGGCACAGATACGCAGTATTTT. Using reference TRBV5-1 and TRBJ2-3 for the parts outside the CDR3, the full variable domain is KAGVTQTPRYLIKTRGQQVTLSCSPISGHRSVSWYQQTPGQGLQFLFEYFSETQRNKGNFPGRFSGRQFSNSRSEMNVSTLELGDSALYLCASSPWEGTDTQYFGPGTRLTVL.

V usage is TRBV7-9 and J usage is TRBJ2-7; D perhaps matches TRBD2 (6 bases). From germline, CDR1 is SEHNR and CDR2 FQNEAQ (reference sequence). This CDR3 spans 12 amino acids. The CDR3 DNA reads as TGTGCAGCAGGGAGGAGCTCCTACGAGCAGTACTTC. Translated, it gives CAAGRSSYEQYF.

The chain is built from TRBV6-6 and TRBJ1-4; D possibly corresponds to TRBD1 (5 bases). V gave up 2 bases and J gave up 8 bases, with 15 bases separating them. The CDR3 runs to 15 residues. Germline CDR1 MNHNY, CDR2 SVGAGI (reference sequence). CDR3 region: CASSYVGLSSEKLFF. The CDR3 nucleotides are TGTGCCAGCAGTTACGTGGGACTATCGTCCGAAAAACTGTTTTTT.

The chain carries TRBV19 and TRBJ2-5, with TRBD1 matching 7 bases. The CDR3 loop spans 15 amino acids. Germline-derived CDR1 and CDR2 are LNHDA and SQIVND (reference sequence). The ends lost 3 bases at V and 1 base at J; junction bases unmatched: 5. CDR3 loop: CASSIARGTQETQYF. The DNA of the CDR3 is TGTGCCAGTAGTATCGCCAGGGGGACCCAAGAGACCCAGTACTTC.

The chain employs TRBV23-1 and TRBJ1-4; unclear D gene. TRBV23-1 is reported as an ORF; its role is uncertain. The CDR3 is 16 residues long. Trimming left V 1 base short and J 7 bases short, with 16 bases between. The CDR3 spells CASSQWRTERGEKLFF. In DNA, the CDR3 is TGCGCCAGCAGTCAATGGAGGACGGAACGGGGTGAAAAACTGTTTTTT.

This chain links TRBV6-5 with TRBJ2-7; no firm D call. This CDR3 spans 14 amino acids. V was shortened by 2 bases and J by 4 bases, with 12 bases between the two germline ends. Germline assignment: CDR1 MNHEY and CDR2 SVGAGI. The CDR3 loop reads CASSYAARKYEQYF. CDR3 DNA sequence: TGTGCCAGCAGTTACGCCGCTAGAAAGTACGAGCAGTACTTC.

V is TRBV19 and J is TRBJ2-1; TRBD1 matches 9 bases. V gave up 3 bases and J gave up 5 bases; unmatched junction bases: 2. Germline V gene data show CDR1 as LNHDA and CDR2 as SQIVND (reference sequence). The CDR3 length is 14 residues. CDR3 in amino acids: CASSIWDRDNEQFF. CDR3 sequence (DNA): TGTGCCAGTAGTATTTGGGACAGGGACAATGAGCAGTTCTTC.

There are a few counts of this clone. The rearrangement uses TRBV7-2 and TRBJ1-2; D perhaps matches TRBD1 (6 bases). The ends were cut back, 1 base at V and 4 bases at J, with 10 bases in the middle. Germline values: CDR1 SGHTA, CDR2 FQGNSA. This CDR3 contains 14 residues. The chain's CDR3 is CASSLVPGAYGYTF. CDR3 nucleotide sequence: TGTGCCAGCAGCTTAGTTCCAGGGGCCTATGGCTACACCTTC.

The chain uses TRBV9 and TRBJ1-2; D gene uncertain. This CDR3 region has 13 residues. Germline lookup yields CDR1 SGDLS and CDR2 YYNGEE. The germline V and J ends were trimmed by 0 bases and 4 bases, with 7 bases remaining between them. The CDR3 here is CASSVGGVYGYTF. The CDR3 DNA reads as TGTGCCAGCAGCGTAGGCGGGGTCTATGGCTACACCTTC. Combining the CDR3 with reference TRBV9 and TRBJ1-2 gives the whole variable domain DSGVTQTPKHLITATGQRVTLRCSPRSGDLSVYWYQQSLDQGLQFLIQYYNGEERAKGNILERFSAQQFPDLHSELNLSSLELGDSALYFCASSVGGVYGYTFGSGTRLTVV.